The T cell receptor (beta chain) under discussion was sequenced for a study of T cell responses to AZD1222 COVID-19 vaccine. Study results and caveats: No day 14 peak samples; only post-peak repertoires were characterized. Spike-wide coverage was observed for vaccine-associated CD4 TCRs, with dominant responses at 160-218 and 743-854.

Note on this clone: Its target is not known.

Germline loops: CDR1 LNHDA, CDR2 SQIVND (reference sequence). Trimming removed 4 bases at V and 0 bases at J, with 7 bases between. The length of the CDR3 is 14 residues. Assay used: immunoSEQ multiplex PCR; TCRdb lists only in-frame clones, some missing. The sample yields around 160,000 clones, roughly 90% seen once. Sequenced here: peripheral blood, sampled on day 0 of AZD1222 vaccination. The chain employs TRBV19 and TRBJ1-3, with D hard to call. The source of this sequence is an adult in good health. CDR3 DNA: TGTGCCAGTAGTAAACAATACTCTGGAAACACCATATATTTT. Its translation: CASSKQYSGNTIYF.